Following are 5 T cell receptor beta chains from one sample sequenced in a study of Graves' ophthalmopathy and Graves' hyperthyroidism. TCR beta CDR3 amplification used RNA transcripts. The authors performed first-round RT-PCR with HTBI primers and then a second-round multiplex PCR. TCRdb reprocessed the multiplex PCR reads with MiXCR, giving one entry per CDR3 protein. This sample yields approximately 700,000 distinct CDR3 sequences, of which roughly 40% are seen a single time; 35% to 55% belongs to the top ten. The specimen sequenced was peripheral blood. These receptor sequences come from an adult man with Graves' ophthalmopathy.

This clonotype was seen ten or more times. The gene calls are TRBV7-2 and TRBJ2-7; D is tentatively TRBD1 or TRBD2 (5 bases each). The CDR3 totals 14 residues. CDR1 is SGHTA and CDR2 is FQGNSA in the germline V gene. V was pared by 5 bases and J by 0 bases, with 11 bases between. This CDR3 is CASSRDRSSYEQYF. CDR3 DNA sequence: TGTGCCAGCAGCCGGGACCGGAGCTCCTACGAGCAGTACTTC.

The V gene is TRBV29-1, the J gene TRBJ1-6; possibly TRBD1 for D (5 bases). Germline V gene data show CDR1 as SQVTM and CDR2 as ANQGSEA. The CDR3 length is 12 residues. V was shortened by 8 bases and J by 10 bases, with 15 bases between the two germline ends. CDR3 DNA: TGCAGCAGCGAGGCAGGGAGGTCACCCCTCCACTTT. Residues: CSSEAGRSPLHF.

This clonotype was observed many times. The chain employs TRBV20-1 and TRBJ1-6; no clear D. Trimming removed 1 base from V and 2 bases from J, with 9 bases in between. The CDR3 sequence is 15 residues long. The V gene's germline CDR1 is DFQATT and CDR2 SNEGSKA (reference sequence). The CDR3 loop is CSARGVMPYNSPLHF. The CDR3 DNA sequence: TGCAGTGCTAGAGGGGTCATGCCCTATAATTCACCCCTCCACTTT.

This chain joins TRBV9 and TRBJ2-2; weak D call: TRBD2 (5 bases). CDR3 length equals 15 residues. Germline V gene sequence: CDR1 SGDLS, CDR2 YYNGEE. Deletions cut 7 bases from V and 1 base from J, with 14 bases between. CDR3 sequence reads: CASSPVAGNTGELFF. The CDR3 nucleotides read TGTGCCAGCTCACCAGTCGCGGGGAACACCGGGGAGCTGTTTTTT.

As regards this clonotype: At one end the junction does not follow the germline gene, possibly because of a read error. V usage is TRBV7-4 and J usage is TRBJ2-7; D is undetermined. Germline CDR1 SGHVT, CDR2 SQSDAQ. The length of the CDR3 is 13 residues. The CDR3 loop is CASSLGGSYKQYF. In DNA form, the CDR3 reads TGTGCCAGCAGCTTAGGCGGCTCCTACAAGCAGTACTTC.